This T cell receptor beta chain was sequenced during a study of T cell clonality in common variable immunodeficiency. Germline CDR1 is SGHTA and CDR2 is FQGTGA. After removal of 5 bases from V and 5 bases from J, the junction contained 3 bases not matched to a gene. The CDR3 length is 13 residues. Control and CVID samples contributed equal amounts of genomic DNA. Assay used: immunoSEQ multiplex PCR; TCRdb lists only in-frame clones, some missing. The sample has tens of thousands of clones, none seen only once; the top ten hold 1.8%. Blood samples were heparinized, about 4.5 to 9 ml per donor. This clone was detected ten times or more. The read comes to an end 3 residues before the CDR3 does, leaving the germline J gene to fill in the end.

Sequences were obtained from peripheral blood mononuclear cells. This clonotype was sampled from a person aged 18 to 75 in good health. V is TRBV7-3 and J is TRBJ2-4; 7 nucleotides match TRBD1. This chain's CDR3 is CASSPDRENIQYF. The DNA read from the CDR3 is TGTGCCAGCAGCCCAGACAGGGAAAACATT.